Each of the 20 T cell receptor beta chains below was sequenced from the same sample in a study of beta chain features in type 1 diabetes. Study outcomes and limitations: Moderate yet significant TCRB CDR3 shortening was seen in Type 1 diabetes patients in all four CD4+ subsets.

Sequencing targeted expressed TCRB transcripts, as all isolated RNA had been reverse transcribed. Data came from immunoSEQ multiplex PCR; TCRdb stores just in-frame clones and leaves some out. The table has nearly 700,000 clones, roughly 13% seen once. For these TCRs, the target antigens are not known. Source material: naive CD4+ T cells from blood. Every receptor here comes from a man in his late teens or twenties with type 1 diabetes.

A few counts support this clone. This sequence joins TRBV19 and TRBJ2-7, with 11 bases identical to TRBD2. Looked up from germline, CDR1 is LNHDA and CDR2 is SQIVND (reference sequence). The V gene end was trimmed by 5 bases and the J gene end by 2 bases; junction bases not matched to a gene: 5. The CDR3 contains 15 residues. The CDR3 region has the DNA TGTGCCAGTAGTGTCCTAGCGGGGGGCCCCTACGAGCAGTACTTC. Translation gives CASSVLAGGPYEQYF.

The chain joins TRBV29-1 to TRBJ1-1; D is unclear. The V end lost 1 base, the J end lost 6 bases, and 6 bases lay between the germline ends. The CDR3 length is 11 residues. The germline V gene encodes CDR1 SQVTM and CDR2 ANQGSEA. DNA of the CDR3: TGCAGCGTTGAAGGATGGCCTGAAGCTTTCTTT. It is translated as CSVEGWPEAFF.

There are a few counts of this clone. The J gene is TRBJ2-3, the V gene TRBV11-3; D uncertain. The V gene lost 1 base and the J gene lost 0 bases, with 5 bases spanning the gap. Germline V gene lookup returns CDR1 SGHNT and CDR2 YENEEA. The CDR3 is 14 residues long. The CDR3 is CASSLVTSTDTQYF. The CDR3, as DNA: TGTGCCAGCAGCTTAGTAACTAGCACAGATACGCAGTATTTT.

This clone was observed a handful of times. The sample carries other DNA sequences with the same CDR3. The chain links TRBV7-6 to TRBJ2-3; 7 positions match TRBD2. The CDR3 consists of 16 residues. The junction had 5 bases not matched to a gene; V was cut back by 0 bases and J by 2 bases. Germline V gene sequence: CDR1 SGHVS, CDR2 FNYEAQ. The CDR3 DNA reads as TGTGCCAGCAGCTTAGCGCTTGCGGGAGACACAGATACGCAGTATTTT. It codes for CASSLALAGDTDTQYF.

Notes on this clone: The sample carries other DNA sequences with the same CDR3. The rearrangement uses TRBV30 and TRBJ1-3, with D uncertain. The V and J ends lost 5 bases and 2 bases respectively, with 10 bases between them. Germline V gene data show CDR1 as GTSNPN and CDR2 as SVGIG (reference sequence). CDR3 length: 13 amino acids. The CDR3 DNA follows: TGTGCCTGGTCAGTGGCAGCTGGAAACACCATATATTTT. This sequence encodes CAWSVAAGNTIYF.

This clone was found a few times. The chain links TRBV18 to TRBJ1-4, with TRBD1 as a possible D gene (6 bases). The CDR3 has 14 residues. Germline values: CDR1 KGHSH, CDR2 LQKENI. V was trimmed by 3 bases and J by 5 bases, leaving 10 bases between them. CDR3 DNA sequence: TGTGCCAGCTCACCGGACAGCGGAAATGAAAAACTGTTTTTT. Translation gives CASSPDSGNEKLFF.

The J gene is TRBJ1-5, the V gene TRBV30; no clear D. This CDR3 has 13 amino acids. V was trimmed by 3 bases and J by 4 bases, leaving 10 bases between them. CDR1 GTSNPN and CDR2 SVGIG come from the germline V gene (reference sequence). CDR3 nucleotide sequence: TGTGCCTGGAGGGGAGTCGGTAATCAGCCCCAGCATTTT. Its protein is CAWRGVGNQPQHF.

The V gene is TRBV5-1, the J gene TRBJ2-3; D ambiguous. The V end lost 2 bases, the J end lost 4 bases, and 11 bases lay between the germline ends. Germline V CDR1 and CDR2: SGHRS, YFSETQ. This CDR3 has 14 amino acids. The CDR3 region has the DNA TGCGCCAGCAGCTTTGGACCTTCCGCAGATACGCAGTATTTT. Translating it yields CASSFGPSADTQYF.

This CDR3 is CSGTGAGATEAFF. CDR3 in DNA: TGCAGCGGGACAGGGGCTGGAGCCACTGAAGCTTTCTTT. This sequence joins TRBV29-1 and TRBJ1-1; 9 bases match TRBD1. Per the germline V gene, CDR1 is SQVTM and CDR2 is ANQGSEA. After removal of 7 bases from V and 4 bases from J, the junction contained 7 bases not matched to a gene. The CDR3 sequence is 13 residues long.

This clone was seen only a few times. This sample includes further DNA sequences coding for the same CDR3. The chain recombines TRBV5-1 with TRBJ1-1; 9 bases are shared with TRBD1. The CDR3 has 14 residues. V was pared by 0 bases and J by 4 bases, with 1 base of the junction left unmatched. Germline V gene sequence: CDR1 SGHRS, CDR2 YFSETQ. CDR3 in amino acids: CASSLAGQGTEAFF. The CDR3 nucleotides read TGCGCCAGCAGCTTGGCGGGACAGGGCACTGAAGCTTTCTTT.

The chain has TRBV13 and TRBJ1-2; 7 nucleotides agree with TRBD1. CDR1 PRHDT and CDR2 FYEKMQ come from the germline V gene (reference sequence). This CDR3 spans 15 amino acids. Trimming removed 4 bases from V and 4 bases from J; junction bases left unmatched: 9. The CDR3 nucleotides read TGTGCCAGCAGCTCGACAGGGCCTCCTTCCTATGGCTACACCTTC. Its translation is CASSSTGPPSYGYTF. Drawing the rest from reference TRBV13 and TRBJ1-2, the complete variable domain is AAGVIQSPRHLIKEKRETATLKCYPIPRHDTVYWYQQGPGQDPQFLISFYEKMQSDKGSIPDRFSAQQFSDYHSELNMSSLELGDSALYFCASSSTGPPSYGYTFGSGTRLTVV.

This chain links TRBV28 with TRBJ2-4, with TRBD2 matching 8 bases. This CDR3 contains 11 residues. J was trimmed by 10 bases and V by 7 bases; bases with no gene match: 3. The V gene's germline CDR1 is MDHEN and CDR2 SYDVKM. CDR3 sequence reads: CASTGLVIQYF. The CDR3 DNA follows: TGTGCCAGCACGGGACTAGTAATTCAGTACTTC. The full variable domain, with the rest looked up from reference TRBV28 and TRBJ2-4, is DVKVTQSSRYLVKRTGEKVFLECVQDMDHENMFWYRQDPGLGLRLIYFSYDVKMKEKGDIPEGYSVSREKKERFSLILESASTNQTSMYLCASTGLVIQYFGAGTRLSVL.

The rearrangement joins TRBV19 to TRBJ2-3, with D unresolved. The CDR3 is made up of 15 amino acids. The V gene's germline CDR1 is LNHDA and CDR2 SQIVND (reference sequence). The germline V and J ends were trimmed by 3 bases and 3 bases, with 13 bases remaining between them. The CDR3 region has the DNA TGTGCCAGTAGTATTGGGTCAGCTTTAACAGATACGCAGTATTTT. Protein product: CASSIGSALTDTQYF.

This clone showed up just a few times. The rearrangement joins TRBV29-1 to TRBJ2-1; 9 positions agree with TRBD1. Germline V gene data show CDR1 as SQVTM and CDR2 as ANQGSEA. V dropped 0 bases and J dropped 12; count of bases not matched to a gene: 9. The CDR3 has 14 residues. The CDR3 sequence: CSVEDHGTGIGQFF. CDR3 in DNA: TGCAGCGTTGAAGATCACGGGACAGGGATTGGGCAGTTCTTC.

This chain joins TRBV10-3 and TRBJ1-1; D perhaps matches TRBD1 (6 bases). Trimming left V 6 bases short and J 3 bases short, with 8 bases between. Germline lookup yields CDR1 ENHRY and CDR2 SYGVKD. The CDR3 has 12 amino acids. Here the CDR3 reads CAIRKGDTEAFF. The CDR3 nucleotides read TGTGCCATCAGGAAGGGGGACACTGAAGCTTTCTTT.

This clone was counted only a few times. V is TRBV30 and J is TRBJ1-5; no definite D call. Germline V lookup: CDR1 GTSNPN, CDR2 SVGIG (reference sequence). The length of the CDR3 is 12 residues. Trimming stripped 7 bases from V and 8 bases from J, with 15 bases between. The CDR3 bases are TGTGCCTCAAGACGCGGTGGAGAGCCCCAGCATTTT. It specifies CASRRGGEPQHF. Full variable domain (missing parts from reference TRBV30 and TRBJ1-5): SQTIHQWPATLVQPVGSPLSLECTVEGTSNPNLYWYRQAAGRGLQLLFYSVGIGQISSEVPQNLSASRPQDRQFILSSKKLLLSDSGFYLCASRRGGEPQHFGDGTRLSIL.

A few counts support this clone. The chain recombines TRBV7-8 with TRBJ2-7, with 7 nucleotides matching TRBD1. Germline V gene data show CDR1 as SGHVS and CDR2 as FQNEAQ. The CDR3 has 15 residues. The V gene end was trimmed by 2 bases and the J gene end by 5 bases; junction bases not matched to a gene: 9. The CDR3 DNA follows: TGTGCCAGCAGCTTACCGCCGGGACAGATAAACGAGCAGTACTTC. Amino acids: CASSLPPGQINEQYF.

There are a few counts of this clone. The chain joins TRBV29-1 to TRBJ1-1; no reliable D call. V was clipped by 4 bases and J by 6 bases, with 6 bases between them. This CDR3 is 10 amino acids long. Germline loops: CDR1 SQVTM, CDR2 ANQGSEA. The CDR3 is CSVGYPEAFF. The CDR3 nucleotides read TGCAGCGTTGGATACCCTGAAGCTTTCTTT.

As regards this clone: Other DNA sequences of this sample code for an identical CDR3. This sequence joins TRBV29-1 and TRBJ2-5; D is unresolved. Per the germline V gene, CDR1 is SQVTM and CDR2 is ANQGSEA. Trimming removed 4 bases at V and 4 bases at J, with 13 bases between. CDR3 size: 13 residues. CDR3 protein: CSVGLRLGETQYF. The CDR3 DNA is TGCAGCGTTGGGTTAAGGTTGGGAGAGACCCAGTACTTC.

This clone was detected a few times. The rearrangement uses TRBV7-9 and TRBJ1-2, with 8 bases fitting TRBD1. Germline CDR1 reads SEHNR; CDR2 reads FQNEAQ (reference sequence). V gave up 5 bases and J gave up 6 bases; unmatched junction bases: 5. This CDR3 region has 13 residues. The CDR3 DNA sequence: TGTGCCAGCAGCCAGACAGGGGAGCATGGCTACACCTTC. Translated: CASSQTGEHGYTF.